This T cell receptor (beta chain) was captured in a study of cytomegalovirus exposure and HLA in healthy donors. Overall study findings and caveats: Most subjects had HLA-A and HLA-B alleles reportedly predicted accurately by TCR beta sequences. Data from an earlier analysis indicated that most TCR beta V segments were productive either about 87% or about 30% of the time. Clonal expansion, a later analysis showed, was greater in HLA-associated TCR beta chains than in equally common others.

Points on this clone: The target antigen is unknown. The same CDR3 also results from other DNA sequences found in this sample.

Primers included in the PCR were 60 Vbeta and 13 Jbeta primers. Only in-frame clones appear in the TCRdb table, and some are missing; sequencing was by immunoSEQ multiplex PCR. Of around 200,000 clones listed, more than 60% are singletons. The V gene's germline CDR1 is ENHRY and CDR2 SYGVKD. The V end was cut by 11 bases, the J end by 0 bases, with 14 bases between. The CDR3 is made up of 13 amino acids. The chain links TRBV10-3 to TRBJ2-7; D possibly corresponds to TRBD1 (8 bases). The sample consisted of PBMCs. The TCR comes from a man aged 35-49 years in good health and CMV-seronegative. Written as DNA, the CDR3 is TGTGCCGTCAACAGGGGGGGCTCCTACGAGCAGTACTTC. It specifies CAVNRGGSYEQYF.